One and the same sample provided the 29 T cell receptor beta chains below, sequenced in a study of CD8 T cells in ankylosing spondylitis. Study-wide results and caveats: Apparently characteristic of ankylosing spondylitis blood was a TCR beta motif (fewer than 10 highly homologous variants).

Their specific antigens are unknown. TCRdb passed the 5' RACE reads through MiXCR, listing each CDR3 protein once. The sample has approximately 140,000 distinct CDR3 sequences, roughly 18% seen once. Material for sequencing was blood, either unsorted or a sorted T cell fraction (not recorded which). These receptors were collected from a male donor with ankylosing spondylitis.

The V gene is TRBV19, the J gene TRBJ2-7; the D is unclear. Trimming removed 7 bases at V and 0 bases at J, with 19 bases between. This CDR3 contains 16 residues. Germline V gene data show CDR1 as LNHDA and CDR2 as SQIVND (reference sequence). The CDR3 DNA follows: TGTGCCAGTACCCCCAGCCTCCAGGTGAGCTCCTACGAGCAGTACTTC. Its translation: CASTPSLQVSSYEQYF.

This sequence joins TRBV7-9 and TRBJ1-1; D not certain. CDR3 length: 12 residues. V lost 5 bases and J 4 bases, leaving 8 bases between the germline ends. Germline V lookup: CDR1 SEHNR, CDR2 FQNEAQ (reference sequence). The CDR3 bases are TGTGCCAGCAGCGCAGGATTCACTGAAGCTTTCTTT. Amino acid sequence: CASSAGFTEAFF.

This clonotype has a handful of counts. V and J are TRBV12-3 or TRBV12-4 and TRBJ1-2; 7 nucleotides match TRBD1. With V trimmed by 5 bases and J by 6 bases, 3 bases remained unmatched. The CDR3 totals 12 residues. The CDR3 sequence: CASSATGDGYTF. In DNA, the CDR3 is TGTGCCAGCAGTGCCACAGGGGATGGCTACACCTTC.

This clonotype was recorded at least ten times. The V and J genes are TRBV3-1 and TRBJ2-2; D unresolved. Trimming removed 6 bases from V and 4 bases from J, with 9 bases in between. CDR3 length: 13 residues. Germline loops: CDR1 LGHDT, CDR2 YNNKEL (reference sequence). Here the CDR3 DNA reads TGTGCCAGCAGTCCTGAAACCACCGGGGAGCTGTTTTTT. Encoded protein: CASSPETTGELFF.

The chain carries TRBV9 and TRBJ1-2, with 7 nucleotides matching TRBD1. CDR3 length: 11 amino acids. Germline CDR1 is SGDLS and CDR2 is YYNGEE. V lost 7 bases, J lost 8 bases, and 5 bases stayed unmatched. Here the CDR3 reads CASVGGRGYTF. The CDR3 region has the DNA TGTGCCAGCGTAGGGGGCCGAGGCTACACCTTC.

This chain uses TRBV10-2 with TRBJ2-1; D is possibly TRBD2 (5 bases). The germline V and J ends were trimmed by 6 bases and 9 bases, with 12 bases remaining between them. The germline V gene has CDR1 WSHSY and CDR2 SAAADI. The CDR3 is 12 residues long. The CDR3 protein is CASRGNSGEQFF. The CDR3 DNA is TGCGCCAGCAGGGGAAACAGCGGTGAGCAGTTCTTC.

The table lists this clonotype with a few counts. The chain couples TRBV9 to TRBJ2-7, with D unclear. The CDR3 contains 13 residues. The V and J ends lost 0 bases and 4 bases respectively, with 8 bases between them. CDR1 and CDR2 from the germline V gene are SGDLS and YYNGEE. The CDR3 DNA reads as TGTGCCAGCAGCGTAGGTATTGGTTACGAGCAGTACTTC. Translating it yields CASSVGIGYEQYF.

The J gene is TRBJ2-1, the V gene TRBV21-1; TRBD1 was called by the table and not checked on the DNA. TRBV21-1 is a documented pseudogene. This CDR3 is built from 14 residues. CDR3 DNA: TGTGCCAGCAGCAATCTACCGGGGGTCGGTGAGCAGTTCTTC. As protein: CASSNLPGVGEQFF.

This chain uses TRBV6-5 with TRBJ2-7, with a possible D match to TRBD2 (6 bases). Germline assignment: CDR1 MNHEY and CDR2 SVGAGI. The V end lost 0 bases, the J end lost 7 bases, and 13 bases lay between the germline ends. The CDR3 has 14 amino acids. The CDR3 region is CASSYSRGFGEQYF. The CDR3 DNA sequence: TGTGCCAGCAGTTACTCACGGGGGTTTGGTGAGCAGTACTTC.

The CDR3 protein is CASSEAAYYNEQFF. The CDR3, as DNA: TGTGCCAGCAGTGAAGCGGCGTATTACAATGAGCAGTTCTTC. The chain joins TRBV2 to TRBJ2-1; D is uncertain. CDR3 size: 14 residues. V dropped 0 bases and J dropped 4 bases, with 7 bases sitting between them. The V gene's germline CDR1 is SNHLY and CDR2 FYNNEI.

This clonotype was recorded once. The conserved closing phenylalanine or tryptophan is absent in this CDR3, likely reflecting a read error. V usage is TRBV28 and J usage is TRBJ2-7, with D uncertain. The V gene lost 4 bases and the J gene lost 5 bases, with 15 bases spanning the gap. This CDR3 spans 14 amino acids. Germline loops: CDR1 MDHEN, CDR2 SYDVKM. The CDR3 loop is CASSSPSESNEQYL. CDR3 bases: TGTGCCAGCAGTTCCCCCAGTGAAAGCAACGAGCAGTACCTC.

The sample holds a few counts of this clonotype. The chain is built from TRBV7-9 and TRBJ2-7; perhaps TRBD1 as D (5 bases). V was cut by 5 bases and J by 1 base, with 12 bases left in between. Looked up from germline, CDR1 is SEHNR and CDR2 is FQNEAQ (reference sequence). The CDR3 spans 14 residues. CDR3 nucleotides: TGTGCCAGCAGCGCGACAGTAAAATCCTACGAGCAGTACTTC. Protein: CASSATVKSYEQYF.

CDR3 DNA sequence: TGCAGTGCTAGGCCCCTTGCGGGACGTTCCTACAATGAGCAGTTCTTC. Its translation: CSARPLAGRSYNEQFF. The chain joins TRBV20-1 to TRBJ2-1; maybe TRBD2 (6 bases). Germline assignment: CDR1 DFQATT and CDR2 SNEGSKA (reference sequence). V gave up 3 bases and J gave up 1 base, with 16 bases separating them. The CDR3 covers 16 residues.

This clonotype was detected only a few times. The chain combines TRBV29-1 with TRBJ2-1; TRBD2 aligns across 7 bases. The V gene's germline CDR1 is SQVTM and CDR2 ANQGSEA. Trimming at V came to 4 bases and at J to 4 bases, leaving 13 bases not matched to a gene. There are 16 residues in the CDR3. The DNA of the CDR3 is TGCAGCGTTGGAGGGTTGAGAAGCGGGGCTTACAATGAGCAGTTCTTC. Translating gives CSVGGLRSGAYNEQFF.

This clonotype was detected a few times. V is TRBV29-1 and J is TRBJ2-1; 9 bases align to TRBD1. Germline-derived CDR1 and CDR2 are SQVTM and ANQGSEA. V dropped 3 bases and J dropped 10; count of bases not matched to a gene: 10. The CDR3 is 14 residues long. The CDR3 protein is CSVETGTGSREQFF. CDR3 nucleotides: TGCAGCGTTGAGACCGGGACAGGGAGTCGCGAGCAGTTCTTC.

The rearrangement uses TRBV27 and TRBJ2-1, with no clear D. V shed 3 bases and J shed 5 bases, with 8 bases lying between them. Germline V CDR1 and CDR2: MNHEY, SMNVEV (reference sequence). This CDR3 has 13 amino acids. The CDR3 nucleotides are TGTGCCAGCAGTTTGGGGTGGGACAATGAGCAGTTCTTC. This encodes CASSLGWDNEQFF.

This clonotype was observed a handful of times. The chain couples TRBV4-1 to TRBJ2-7, with 10 bases matching TRBD1. The V and J ends lost 6 bases and 3 bases, in that order; junction bases with no gene match: 2. Germline lookup yields CDR1 MGHRA and CDR2 YSYEKL. This CDR3 contains 13 residues. The CDR3 sequence is CASSGDRGYEQYF. The CDR3 nucleotides read TGCGCCAGCAGTGGGGACAGGGGCTACGAGCAGTACTTC.

V and J are TRBV27 and TRBJ2-1; possibly TRBD1 or TRBD2 for D (5 bases each). Between the trimmed V and J ends, which lost 0 bases and 5 bases, there was a span of 8 bases. Germline V gives CDR1 MNHEY, CDR2 SMNVEV (reference sequence). This CDR3 contains 14 residues. CDR3 sequence: CASSLSRGHNEQFF. DNA for the CDR3: TGTGCCAGCAGTTTATCCCGGGGCCACAATGAGCAGTTCTTC.

This clonotype occurred a few times. V is TRBV6-2 or TRBV6-3 and J is TRBJ1-5; 9 nucleotides agree with TRBD1. Germline CDR1 reads MNHEY; CDR2 reads SVGEGT. This CDR3 has 14 amino acids. V lost 6 bases, J lost 5 bases, and 5 bases stayed unmatched. The CDR3 spells CASSRDRDYQPQHF. The CDR3 DNA sequence: TGTGCCAGCAGCCGGGACAGGGATTATCAGCCCCAGCATTTT.

This clonotype came up a few times. The genes are TRBV11-2 and TRBJ1-2; D possibly corresponds to TRBD1 (6 bases). V was shortened by 1 base and J by 8 bases, with 17 bases between the two germline ends. Germline V gene sequence: CDR1 SGHAT, CDR2 FQNNGV. CDR3 length: 15 residues. The CDR3 is CASSLVPGGASGYTF. As DNA, the CDR3 is TGTGCCAGCAGCTTAGTCCCCGGGGGCGCGAGCGGCTACACCTTC.

The chain couples TRBV2 to TRBJ1-4; perhaps TRBD1 as D (6 bases). The germline CDR1 and CDR2 sequences are SNHLY and FYNNEI. Trimming removed 3 bases at V and 1 base at J, with 12 bases between. The CDR3 runs to 16 residues. The CDR3 is CASSDLPQGTNEKLFF. In nucleotides, the CDR3 is TGTGCCAGCAGTGACCTCCCACAGGGAACTAATGAAAAACTGTTTTTT.

This clonotype was detected a few times. The chain links TRBV10-3 to TRBJ2-7; no firm D call. Trimming cost V 2 bases and J 2 bases, with 13 bases left between them. Per germline, CDR1 ENHRY and CDR2 SYGVKD. This CDR3 has 15 amino acids. The CDR3 is CAISEPHAAPYEQYF. The CDR3 DNA sequence: TGTGCCATCAGTGAGCCCCACGCGGCCCCCTACGAGCAGTACTTC.

The chain uses TRBV5-5 and TRBJ1-5; TRBD1 agrees at 7 bases. Germline assignment: CDR1 SGHKS and CDR2 YYEKEE (reference sequence). Trimming at V came to 0 bases and at J to 3 bases, leaving 9 bases not matched to a gene. This CDR3 contains 17 residues. CDR3 in amino acids: CASSLAPSDRANQPQHF. The CDR3 DNA sequence: TGTGCCAGCAGCTTGGCACCCAGTGACAGGGCCAATCAGCCCCAGCATTTT.

This clonotype was detected a few times. This chain uses TRBV24-1 with TRBJ2-1; 11 bases align to TRBD2. With V trimmed by 0 bases and J by 5 bases, 2 bases remained unmatched. There are 16 residues in the CDR3. Germline loops: CDR1 KGHDR, CDR2 SFDVKD. The CDR3 DNA is TGTGCCACCAGTGATTTGCCGGGACTAGCGGACAATGAGCAGTTCTTC. As protein: CATSDLPGLADNEQFF.

The chain couples TRBV20-1 to TRBJ2-7; possibly TRBD2 for D (6 bases). Trimming removed 0 bases from V and 2 bases from J, with 20 bases in between. This CDR3 has 17 residues. Germline CDR1 reads DFQATT; CDR2 reads SNEGSKA (reference sequence). CDR3 residues: CSARDTDAGGVPYEQYF. CDR3 coding DNA: TGCAGTGCTAGAGATACCGATGCGGGCGGGGTTCCCTACGAGCAGTACTTC.

This clonotype was counted only a few times. The chain couples TRBV28 to TRBJ2-7; D not certain. Germline-derived CDR1 and CDR2 are MDHEN and SYDVKM. The CDR3 is 13 residues long. The germline V and J ends were trimmed by 6 bases and 2 bases, with 11 bases remaining between them. Written as DNA, the CDR3 is TGTGCCAGCAGCCCCTACAATACCTACGAGCAGTACTTC. Amino acid sequence: CASSPYNTYEQYF.

The chain is built from TRBV5-1 and TRBJ1-5; 7 bases map to TRBD1. The V gene end was trimmed by 0 bases and the J gene end by 6 bases; junction bases not matched to a gene: 3. Germline V CDR1 and CDR2: SGHRS, YFSETQ. CDR3 length: 14 residues. CDR3 in DNA: TGCGCCAGCAGCTTGGACAGGGGAACTCAGCCCCAGCATTTT. Protein product: CASSLDRGTQPQHF.

This clonotype has only a few counts. The chain couples TRBV6-2 or TRBV6-3 to TRBJ2-3, with D unresolved. The V gene's germline CDR1 is MNHEY and CDR2 SVGEGT. Trimming left V 6 bases short and J 6 bases short, with 19 bases between. CDR3 length equals 15 residues. For the CDR3, the DNA is TGTGCCAGCAGCCTATCTAGGATAGGAGAGGATACGCAGTATTTT. Protein sequence: CASSLSRIGEDTQYF.

The table lists this clonotype with a few counts. The V call is TRBV27, the J call TRBJ2-1; 7 bases align to TRBD2. CDR1 and CDR2 from the germline V gene are MNHEY and SMNVEV (reference sequence). V lost 3 bases and J lost 6; bases outside the gene matches: 8. The CDR3 is made up of 15 amino acids. The CDR3 nucleotides are TGTGCCAGCAGTTTCGGACTAGAACTTTCCAATGAGCAGTTCTTC. Amino acid sequence: CASSFGLELSNEQFF.